At least ten counts were recorded for the clone carrying this TCR beta chain. The antigen remains undetermined. Germline V gene lookup returns CDR1 MNHEY and CDR2 SVGEGT. Trimming removed 5 bases from V and 5 bases from J; junction bases left unmatched: 8. The CDR3 consists of 14 residues. With iRepertoire HTBI primers and Arm-PCR of CDR3 regions, TCR beta libraries were built. TCRdb re-called the multiplex PCR reads through MiXCR, storing one row per CDR3 protein. The profile covers 600,000 to 650,000 distinct CDR3 sequences, with approximately 15% appearing a single time and 15% to 20% taken by the ten largest. This entry is derived from a study of regulatory T cells in long-lasting Graves disease. Time point indicated: newly diagnosed GD, antithyroid drugs for less than 3 months. Researchers made the TCR library from RNA that was extracted from PBMCs. Study-wide results and caveats: Favoring TRBV28, TRBJ1-2 and TRBJ2-5 was a feature seen in persistent disease.

A further study also used this sample, focusing on T cells in Graves' hyperthyroidism and ophthalmopathy.

The specimen was peripheral blood mononuclear cells (PBMCs), collected at new diagnosis, from a patient treated with antithyroid drugs. This chain uses TRBV6-2 or TRBV6-3 with TRBJ1-1; 7 bases line up with TRBD1. The receptor comes from a woman between 25 and 40 years old with Graves disease. The CDR3 DNA reads TGTGCCAGCAGTGACTACGGGACAGCGACTGAAGCTTTCTTT. Protein sequence: CASSDYGTATEAFF.